Given below is one TCR beta chain in context. Antigen: not known. The data are from a study of cytomegalovirus exposure and HLA in healthy donors. Study-level results: Clusters of TCRs from the first cohort tended to co-occur in the 100 to 150 validation repertoires (as a later analysis found).

Data came from immunoSEQ multiplex PCR; TCRdb stores just in-frame clones and leaves some out. This sample has around 300,000 clones, with 75% to 90% found just once. This CDR3 has 16 residues. V trimming: 0 bases; J trimming: 8 bases; junction bases outside the gene matches: 9. Per germline, CDR1 SGHNT and CDR2 YENEEA. Material: PBMCs. This TCR derives from a woman aged 25 to 39 in good health and CMV-seropositive. V is TRBV11-3 and J is TRBJ2-1, with TRBD1 identical over 8 bases. CDR3: CASSLDLGTGGDEQFF. CDR3 bases: TGTGCCAGCAGCTTAGATCTGGGGACAGGAGGCGATGAGCAGTTCTTC.